The 8 T cell receptor beta chains below come from one sample, sequenced in a study of graft-versus-host responses after intestinal transplantation. TCRdb's table, derived via immunoSEQ multiplex PCR, lists solely in-frame clones and lacks some. The sample shows about 19,000 clones, roughly 82% of them seen only once. Sequenced here: PBMCs, sampled 14 days after transplant. Receptors originate from a human patient who received an intestinal transplant, so some T cells may come from the graft donor.

This chain uses TRBV6-5 with TRBJ1-6, with 10 bases lining up with TRBD1. CDR1 is MNHEY and CDR2 is SVGAGI in the germline V gene. This CDR3 is built from 15 residues. Trimming at V came to 6 bases and at J to 7 bases, leaving 6 bases not matched to a gene. CDR3 in amino acids: CASSRGTGENSPLHF. The CDR3 coding sequence is TGTGCCAGCAGCCGTGGGACAGGGGAAAATTCACCCCTCCACTTT.

The rearrangement uses TRBV6-5 and TRBJ1-2; maybe TRBD1 (5 bases). Looked up from germline, CDR1 is MNHEY and CDR2 is SVGAGI. This CDR3 has 13 amino acids. The V end was cut by 5 bases, the J end by 4 bases, with 11 bases between. The DNA of the CDR3 is TGTGCCAGCAGTCCTGGGACGTTCTATGGCTACACCTTC. As protein: CASSPGTFYGYTF.

This chain uses TRBV9 with TRBJ1-2, with TRBD1 matching over 10 bases. Germline V gives CDR1 SGDLS, CDR2 YYNGEE. V dropped 3 bases and J dropped 4; count of bases not matched to a gene: 12. The CDR3 is 17 amino acids. The CDR3 DNA reads TGTGCCAGCAGCGACGGACAGGGGGTCGTAGGTTCCTATGGCTACACCTTC. This gives the protein CASSDGQGVVGSYGYTF. Full variable domain (rest looked up from reference TRBV9 and TRBJ1-2): DSGVTQTPKHLITATGQRVTLRCSPRSGDLSVYWYQQSLDQGLQFLIQYYNGEERAKGNILERFSAQQFPDLHSELNLSSLELGDSALYFCASSDGQGVVGSYGYTFGSGTRLTVV.

CDR3 bases: TGTGCCAGCAGCCGACAGGGCAATCAGCCCCAGCATTTT. Its translation is CASSRQGNQPQHF. V is TRBV25-1 and J is TRBJ1-5, with a possible D match to TRBD1 (6 bases). Trimming pared 6 bases from V and 2 bases from J, leaving 8 bases between. Germline CDR1 is MGHDK and CDR2 is SYGVNS. The CDR3 spans 13 residues.

V and J are TRBV7-3 and TRBJ1-5; D call uncertain. Germline values: CDR1 SGHTA, CDR2 FQGTGA. V was clipped by 1 base and J by 0 bases, with 10 bases between them. This CDR3 is 16 amino acids long. For the CDR3, the DNA is TGTGCCAGCAGCTTAAGGGCAGACCATAGCAATCAGCCCCAGCATTTT. Translating gives CASSLRADHSNQPQHF.

This clone was seen more than once but under ten times. The gene calls are TRBV5-3 and TRBJ2-5; D might be TRBD1 (6 bases). TRBV5-3 is treated as an ORF (open reading frame) with a function not yet certain. The CDR3 spans 14 residues. V was cut by 2 bases and J by 1 base, with 9 bases left in between. CDR3 DNA sequence: TGTGCCAGAAGCTTTGGGGGCCCCCAAGAGACCCAGTACTTC. Translation gives CARSFGGPQETQYF.

The V gene is TRBV28, the J gene TRBJ2-5, with 8 bases fitting TRBD2. Germline V CDR1 and CDR2: MDHEN, SYDVKM. This CDR3 has 15 amino acids. V was pared by 5 bases and J by 5 bases, with 10 bases of the junction left unmatched. CDR3 loop: CASSGTRGGDETQYF. The CDR3 DNA is TGTGCCAGCAGTGGAACCCGGGGGGGCGACGAGACCCAGTACTTC.

This clone turned up a few times. The chain recombines TRBV6-9 with TRBJ2-7; 12 bases agree with TRBD2. Per germline, CDR1 MNHGY and CDR2 SVAAGI. The V and J ends lost 3 bases and 4 bases, in that order; junction bases with no gene match: 7. This CDR3 is built from 16 residues. The CDR3 region has the DNA TGTGCCAGCAGTTACTTGGGACTAGCGGGCTTTTACGAGCAGTACTTC. The encoded protein is CASSYLGLAGFYEQYF.